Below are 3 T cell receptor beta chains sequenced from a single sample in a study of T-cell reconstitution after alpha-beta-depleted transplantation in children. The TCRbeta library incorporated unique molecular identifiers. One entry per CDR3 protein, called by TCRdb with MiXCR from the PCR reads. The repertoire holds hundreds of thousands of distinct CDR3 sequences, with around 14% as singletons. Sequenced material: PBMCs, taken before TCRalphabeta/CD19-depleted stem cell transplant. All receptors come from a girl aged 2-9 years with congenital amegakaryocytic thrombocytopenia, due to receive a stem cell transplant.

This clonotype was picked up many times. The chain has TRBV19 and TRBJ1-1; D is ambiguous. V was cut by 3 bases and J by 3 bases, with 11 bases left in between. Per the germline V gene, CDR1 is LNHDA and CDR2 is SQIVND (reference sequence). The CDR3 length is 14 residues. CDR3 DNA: TGTGCCAGTAGTATGATTCAACCTTACACTGAAGCTTTCTTT. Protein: CASSMIQPYTEAFF.

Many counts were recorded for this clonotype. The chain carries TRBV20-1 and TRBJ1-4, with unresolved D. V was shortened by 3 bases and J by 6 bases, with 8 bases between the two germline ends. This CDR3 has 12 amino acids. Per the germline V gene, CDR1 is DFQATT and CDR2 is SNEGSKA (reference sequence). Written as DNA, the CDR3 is TGCAGTGCTAGGTTAGGGTATGAAAAACTGTTTTTT. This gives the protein CSARLGYEKLFF.

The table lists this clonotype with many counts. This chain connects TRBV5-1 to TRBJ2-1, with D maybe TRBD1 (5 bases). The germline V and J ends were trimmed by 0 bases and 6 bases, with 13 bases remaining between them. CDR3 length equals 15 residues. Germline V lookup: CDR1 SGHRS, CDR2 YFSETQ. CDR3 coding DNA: TGCGCCAGCAGCTTGGCCCCAGGGCGAGGCAATGAGCAGTTCTTC. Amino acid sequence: CASSLAPGRGNEQFF. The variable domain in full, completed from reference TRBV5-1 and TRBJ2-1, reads KAGVTQTPRYLIKTRGQQVTLSCSPISGHRSVSWYQQTPGQGLQFLFEYFSETQRNKGNFPGRFSGRQFSNSRSEMNVSTLELGDSALYLCASSLAPGRGNEQFFGPGTRLTVL.